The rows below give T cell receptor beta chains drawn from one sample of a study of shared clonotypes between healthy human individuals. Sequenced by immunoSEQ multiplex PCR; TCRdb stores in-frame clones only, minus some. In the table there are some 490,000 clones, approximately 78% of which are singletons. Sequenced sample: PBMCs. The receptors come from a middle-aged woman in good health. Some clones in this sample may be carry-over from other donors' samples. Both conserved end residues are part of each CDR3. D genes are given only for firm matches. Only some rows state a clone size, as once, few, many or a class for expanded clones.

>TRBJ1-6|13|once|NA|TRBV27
TGTGCCAGCACCCCCTTTCCGAATTCACCCCTCCACTTT
CASTPFPNSPLHF
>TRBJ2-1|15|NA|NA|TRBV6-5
TGTGCCAGCACGACCGGGGACCCCTCCTACAATGAGCAGTTCTTC
CASTTGDPSYNEQFF
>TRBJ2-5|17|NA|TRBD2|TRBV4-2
TGTGCCAGCAGCCAAGAACGCCAGCGGGGGTACCAAGAGACCCAGTACTTC
CASSQERQRGYQETQYF
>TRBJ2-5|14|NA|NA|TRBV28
TGTGCCAGCAGCGCCACAGGGAACCAAGAGACCCAGTACTTC
CASSATGNQETQYF
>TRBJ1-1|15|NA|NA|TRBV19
TGTGCCAGTAGCCCTCCGCTGGGGAGGAACACTGAAGCTTTCTTT
CASSPPLGRNTEAFF
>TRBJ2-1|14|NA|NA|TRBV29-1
TGCAGCGTTGAAAAGGGGGTATCCTACAATGAGCAGTTCTTC
CSVEKGVSYNEQFF
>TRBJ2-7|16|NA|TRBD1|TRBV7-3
TGTGCCAACAGCTTAACAGGGACAGGGGGAGAATACGAGCAGTACTTC
CANSLTGTGGEYEQYF
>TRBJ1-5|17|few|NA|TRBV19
TGTGCCAGTAGTACCCGACAGCTTAGGACGAATAATCAGCCCCAGCATTTT
CASSTRQLRTNNQPQHF
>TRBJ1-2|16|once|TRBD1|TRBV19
TGTGCCAGTAGTCCCGGGACAGGGGGATATACGTATGGCTACACCTTC
CASSPGTGGYTYGYTF
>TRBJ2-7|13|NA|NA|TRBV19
TGTGCCAGTAGTAGCGGGATACCCGGGGAGCAGTACTTC
CASSSGIPGEQYF
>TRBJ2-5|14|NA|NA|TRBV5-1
TGCGCCAGCAGCTTGACGACGGGGGCGGAGACCCAGTACTTC
CASSLTTGAETQYF
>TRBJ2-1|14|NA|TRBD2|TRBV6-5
TGTGCCAGCAGTTACGGGCTAGCGGTCAATGAGCAGTTCTTC
CASSYGLAVNEQFF
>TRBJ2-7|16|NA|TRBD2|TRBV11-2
TGTGCCAGCAGCTTAGGGGGGACTAGCGGACTCTACGAGCAGTACTTC
CASSLGGTSGLYEQYF
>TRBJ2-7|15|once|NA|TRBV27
TGTGCCAGCAGTTTCTCCGCGACCACCTCCTACGAGCAGTACTTC
CASSFSATTSYEQYF
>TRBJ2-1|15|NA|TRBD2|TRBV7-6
TGTGCCAGCAGCCGCGGGACTAGCGGGAGGACTGAGCAGTTCTTC
CASSRGTSGRTEQFF
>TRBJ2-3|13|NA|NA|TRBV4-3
TGCGCCAGCAGCCAAGATGTAGCCGATACGCAGTATTTT
CASSQDVADTQYF
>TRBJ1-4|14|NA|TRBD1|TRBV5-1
TGCGCCAGCAGCCGGGACAGGGAGGAAGAAAAACTGTTTTTT
CASSRDREEEKLFF
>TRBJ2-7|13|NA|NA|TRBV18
TGTGCCAGCTCACCACCATTCTCCTACGAGCAGTACTTC
CASSPPFSYEQYF
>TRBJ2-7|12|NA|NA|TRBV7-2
TGTGCCAGCAGCTTAGGGGCCTACGAGCAGTACTTC
CASSLGAYEQYF
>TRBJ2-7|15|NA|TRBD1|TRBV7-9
TGTGCCAGCAGCTTAGGTACGCAGGGGGCAAGAGAGCAGTACTTC
CASSLGTQGAREQYF
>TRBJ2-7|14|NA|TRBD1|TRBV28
TGTGCCGGGATCCGGGACAGGGGGTTCTACGAGCAGTACTTC
CAGIRDRGFYEQYF
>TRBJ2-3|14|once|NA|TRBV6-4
TGTGCCAGCACCAAGGACACCGAGGCAGATACGCAGTATTTT
CASTKDTEADTQYF
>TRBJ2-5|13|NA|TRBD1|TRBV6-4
TGTGCCAGCAGAGGGACAGGGGGCAGGGCGGTGGACTTC
CASRGTGGRAVDF
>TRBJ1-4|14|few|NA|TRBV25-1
TGTGCCAGCAGTGATCCCCAGGGTAGTGAAAAACTGTTTTTT
CASSDPQGSEKLFF
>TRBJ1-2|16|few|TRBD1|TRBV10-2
TGCGCCAGCAGTGGCCCACCGGGACAGGGGGTTTATGGCTACACCTTC
CASSGPPGQGVYGYTF
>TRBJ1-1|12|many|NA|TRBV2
TGTGCCAGCAGTGATTTTCTAACTGAAGCTTTCTTT
CASSDFLTEAFF
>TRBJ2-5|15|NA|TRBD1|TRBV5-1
TGCGCCAGCAGCTTAGGGACAGGTCGACAAGAGACCCAGTACTTC
CASSLGTGRQETQYF
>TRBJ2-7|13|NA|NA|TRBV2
TGTGCCAGCACCGCGCCAAGTAGGTACGAGCAGTGCTTC
CASTAPSRYEQCF
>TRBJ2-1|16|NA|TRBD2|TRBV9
TGTGCCAGCAGCGTAGGGAAAGCGGGAGTCTACAATGAGCAGTTCTTC
CASSVGKAGVYNEQFF
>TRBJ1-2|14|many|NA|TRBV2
TGTGCCAGCATTGCGTTGAGGGGAGGGTATGGCTACACCTTC
CASIALRGGYGYTF